This entry concerns a single T cell receptor beta chain. Its antigen is not yet known. Per-base qualities were not stored, and no clone one base away is much larger. The data derive from a study of CD8+ T cells in alopecia areata (dated by TCRdb to about 2018). Background for the entire study: The treated patients took part in an open-label pilot trial in which moderate-to-severe alopecia areata was treated with oral tofacitinib at 5 to 10 mg twice daily. The study used high-throughput TCRbeta sequencing to examine T cell clonal expansion in alopecia areata, in both the C3H/HeJ mouse model and human patients. Biopsies were taken from tofacitinib-treated patients at baseline and at 4 and 24 weeks of treatment, and a later scalp biopsy was taken in several of the tofacitinib-treated patients. Clonality in the scalp was compared among normal scalp (n=4), patchy alopecia areata scalp (n=8), and alopecia totalis/universalis scalp (n=8). Scalp tissue and sorted CD4+ and CD8+ peripheral blood T cells from patchy and totalis/universalis alopecia areata patients and from healthy controls were covered by human TCRbeta sequencing. Disease severity in treated patients was measured with the SALT score, which quantifies the percentage of affected scalp surface area. RNA was extracted with the PAXgene miRNA kit for fixed scalp, the miRNeasy kit for PBMCs, and the RNeasy kit for mouse skin. Patients stayed on tofacitinib for 6 to 18 months and then had 6 months of follow-up off drug so that delayed response and recurrence could be assessed. Amplification of TCRbeta CDR3 regions was done by immunoSEQ multiplex PCR using 35 Vbeta forward primers and 13 Jbeta reverse primers.

Libraries were prepared through the immunoSEQ multiplex PCR assay. RNA was extracted from all samples and reverse transcribed into cDNA, which served as template for TCR sequencing. First-strand cDNA was synthesized with SuperScript III using a 2:1 mix of oligo-dT and random hexamers. A synthetic immune receptor repertoire was used to measure amplification bias, and any remaining bias was corrected computationally. In the paper's pipeline: After raw reads were preprocessed to remove errors, the CDR3 was defined following IMGT conventions as running from the conserved cysteine to phenylalanine. Clonality was computed by normalizing Shannon entropy by log2 of the number of productive unique TCRs and subtracting the result from 1. CD4 or CD8 identity of scalp clones was inferred by cross-referencing scalp TCRbeta sequences with sorted blood CD4 and CD8 repertoires. TCRdb limited this immuneACCESS table to in-frame rearrangements with V and J called. A share of clones is missing; checked studies link under half to unresolved V genes, and the rest is unexplained. D and trimming were read from the DNA, whereas the V and J calls and clone size are those reported in that table. The sample yields 180,000 or so clones; 50% to 65% were counted once. The ten largest account for under 14% of the sample.

The time point tag for this specimen amounts to: about 5 months on oral tofacitinib. The label giving this sample's treatment or condition can be read as: oral pan-JAK inhibitor, 5-10 mg twice daily. Lesional scalp punch biopsies and peripheral blood were obtained from alopecia areata patients. PBMCs were isolated by density centrifugation and stained for CD3, CD4 and CD8, after which CD4+ and CD8+ T cells were sorted on a FACSAria. Paper-wide results and their limitations: Compared with normal scalp, lesional scalp, particularly in alopecia totalis/universalis, had higher clonality and more expanded CD8+ clones, which suggests antigenic drive. During tofacitinib treatment, many expanded lesional clones remained in scalp and blood, and this persistence may partly explain relapse after treatment is stopped. Tofacitinib significantly decreased scalp clonality and the number of expanded CD8+ clones among the top 100 scalp clones. Because the treated cohort was small and included a single nonresponder, larger studies are needed to assess links between baseline CD8+ expansion and response. Scalp TCR repertoire analysis is complicated because resident alphabeta T cells in normal human skin are also sequenced, whereas mouse skin is dominated by gammadelta T cells. Shared TCR sequences between patients were less evident than in mice, which may be partly attributable to HLA diversity in the patient population.

This receptor was taken from a human donor with alopecia areata. The sample consisted of CD8+ T cells sorted from blood, taken at week 24, from a patient treated with tofacitinib.

Here the CDR3 is given as CSVRRDRDYEQYF. The base sequence is TGCAGCGTCCGCCGGGACAGGGACTACGAGCAGTACTTC. Here the chain combines TRBV29-1 and TRBJ2-7; 9 middle bases align to TRBD1. According to the germline V gene, CDR1 reads SQVTM and CDR2 reads ANQGSEA. Trimming accounts for 6 bases at V and 3 bases at J, while the number of junction bases matched to no gene is 6. The CDR3 covers 13 residues, taking in both the cysteine and the phenylalanine. Just the 39-base CDR3 DNA is kept, in frame starting at base 1.